This entry lists 16 T cell receptor beta chains sequenced from one sample in a study of spatial heterogeneity in lung cancer. TCRdb reprocessed the 5' RACE reads via MiXCR and lists one record per CDR3 protein. The sample lists 9,500 to 15,000 distinct CDR3 sequences, approximately 6% seen once, with around a tenth in the top ten. Described time point: sample taken at primary tumor resection. The study sequenced unsorted whole RNA from tumor, nontumor lung or frozen PBMC. The specimen comprised normal lung tissue next to the tumor, sampled at surgery. The source of these receptors is a male donor with early-stage non-small cell lung cancer.

This clonotype was recorded many times. Little can be read into the size of this beta chain, an off-target read in a library designed for alpha chains. The CDR3 DNA sequence: TGTGCCAGCAGTCCCCAGGGGGGCGGTGAAAAACTGTTTTTT. Amino acid sequence: CASSPQGGGEKLFF. The V and J genes are TRBV12-3 or TRBV12-4 and TRBJ1-4; the match to TRBD1 covers 7 bases. The trim removed 5 bases at V and 7 bases at J, leaving 7 bases unmatched. The CDR3 spans 14 residues.

This clonotype is labeled medium-sized. This beta chain is a stray read from a library made for alpha chains; its abundance is not meaningful. This chain uses TRBV30 with TRBJ1-2; 7 bases fit TRBD1. Germline-derived CDR1 and CDR2 are GTSNPN and SVGIG (reference sequence). CDR3 length: 13 residues. The J segment lost 4 bases and the V segment lost 4 bases, leaving 6 bases of the junction unmatched. As DNA, the CDR3 is TGTGCCTGGACAGGGACAGCTCTCTATGGCTACACCTTC. It specifies CAWTGTALYGYTF. The variable domain in full, completed from reference TRBV30 and TRBJ1-2, reads SQTIHQWPATLVQPVGSPLSLECTVEGTSNPNLYWYRQAAGRGLQLLFYSVGIGQISSEVPQNLSASRPQDRQFILSSKKLLLSDSGFYLCAWTGTALYGYTFGSGTRLTVV.

This clonotype was seen ten or more times. This beta chain was picked up by a library intended for alpha chains and is off target, so its count carries little meaning. The chain recombines TRBV10-3 with TRBJ2-7, with 8 bases fitting TRBD2. V was pared by 11 bases and J by 6 bases, with 15 bases of the junction left unmatched. Germline loops: CDR1 ENHRY, CDR2 SYGVKD. This CDR3 region has 14 residues. CDR3 nucleotide sequence: TGTGCCTCGAAGTGGGGGACTAGAGTTTTCGAGCAGTACTTC. Translating it yields CASKWGTRVFEQYF.

This clonotype has more than one count but fewer than ten. This beta chain is off target for a library built for alpha chains, so its abundance means little. The chain is built from TRBV7-9 and TRBJ2-5, with TRBD2 identical over 8 bases. The CDR3 runs to 14 residues. Germline V lookup: CDR1 SEHNR, CDR2 FQNEAQ (reference sequence). V shed 5 bases and J 2 bases; nucleotides not matched to a gene: 4. The CDR3 DNA reads as TGTGCCAGCAGCCCTGTAGCGGGGCAAGAGACCCAGTACTTC. Translation: CASSPVAGQETQYF.

This clonotype was observed many times. This beta chain turned up in a library designed for alpha chains; as an off-target read, its abundance says little. The chain couples TRBV5-1 to TRBJ1-2; D gene ambiguous. Germline V lookup: CDR1 SGHRS, CDR2 YFSETQ. V was pared by 0 bases and J by 2 bases, with 5 bases between. The CDR3 is made up of 13 amino acids. This chain's CDR3 is CASSLVRNYGYTF. CDR3 in DNA: TGCGCCAGCAGCTTGGTACGGAACTATGGCTACACCTTC.

This clonotype was observed at least ten times. This beta chain is a stray read from a library made for alpha chains; its abundance is not meaningful. The rearrangement joins TRBV28 to TRBJ2-3; D gene unclear. The V end was cut by 8 bases, the J end by 1 base, with 19 bases between. Germline values: CDR1 MDHEN, CDR2 SYDVKM. CDR3 size: 16 residues. The DNA of the CDR3 is TGTGCCAGCCCCCCCGAGGACGGTTGGGGCACAGATACGCAGTATTTT. This translates into CASPPEDGWGTDTQYF.

By sample fraction, this clonotype is medium-sized. This beta chain turned up in a library designed for alpha chains; as an off-target read, its abundance says little. The chain combines TRBV5-5 with TRBJ1-1; D remains unclear. The V end was cut by 5 bases, the J end by 2 bases, with 22 bases between. Germline CDR1 is SGHKS and CDR2 is YYEKEE (reference sequence). The length of the CDR3 is 17 residues. As DNA, the CDR3 is TGTGCCAGCAGTCCCCCCCGTCGATCTGCCTTAAACACTGAAGCTTTCTTT. The encoded protein is CASSPPRRSALNTEAFF.

This clonotype was found many times. Found in a library prepared for alpha chains, this beta chain is an off-target read, and its abundance has little meaning. The DNA of the CDR3 is TGTGCCAGCAGTGACCAGCGGGTAGCGGGGAAAGAGACCCAGTACTTC. It translates to CASSDQRVAGKETQYF. The V call is TRBV2, the J call TRBJ2-5; 8 positions match TRBD2. The CDR3 contains 16 residues. The V and J ends lost 3 bases and 3 bases, in that order; junction bases with no gene match: 9. The germline gives CDR1 SNHLY, CDR2 FYNNEI.

This clonotype was seen many times. Since it is a stray read in a library aimed at alpha chains, this beta chain has a size that is not meaningful. The rearrangement uses TRBV12-3 or TRBV12-4 and TRBJ1-1; D not resolved. With 0 bases removed from V and 8 bases from J, the gap between germline ends came to 4 bases. This CDR3 is 11 amino acids long. The DNA of the CDR3 is TGTGCCAGCAGTTTAGCCGGCGAAGCTTTCTTT. Its protein is CASSLAGEAFF.

This clonotype was recorded many times. This beta chain turned up in a library designed for alpha chains; as an off-target read, its abundance says little. The chain employs TRBV7-2 and TRBJ2-1, with D perhaps matching TRBD2 (5 bases). V lost 0 bases to trimming and J lost 7 bases, with 10 bases between them. The CDR3 extends over 14 amino acids. CDR1 is SGHTA and CDR2 is FQGNSA in the germline V gene. The CDR3 protein is CASSLAAGANEQFF. The CDR3 DNA is TGTGCCAGCAGCTTAGCGGCGGGTGCTAATGAGCAGTTCTTC.

This clonotype was recorded at least ten times. With the library built for alpha chains, this beta chain is off target and its frequency is not meaningful. The CDR3 spells CSARGTGELEAFF. The CDR3 DNA sequence: TGCAGTGCTAGAGGGACAGGGGAACTTGAAGCTTTCTTT. J is TRBJ1-1 and V is TRBV20-1, with TRBD1 matching 9 bases. V dropped 1 base and J dropped 7; count of bases not matched to a gene: 4. This CDR3 has 13 residues. Germline V gives CDR1 DFQATT, CDR2 SNEGSKA (reference sequence).

This clonotype was seen a handful of times. This beta chain is an unintended read in a library built for alpha chains; its size means little. The chain is built from TRBV11-3 and TRBJ2-7; TRBD1 agrees at 7 bases. The V and J ends lost 10 bases and 4 bases, in that order; junction bases with no gene match: 13. This CDR3 spans 14 amino acids. In germline, CDR1 is SGHNT, CDR2 YENEEA. This chain's CDR3 is CATSPATGRYEQYF. In DNA form, the CDR3 reads TGTGCCACCTCTCCCGCGACAGGGCGATACGAGCAGTACTTC.

This clonotype was picked up many times. Because this beta chain is a stray read in a library intended to capture alpha chains, its abundance should not be given much weight. This chain links TRBV6-5 with TRBJ1-2, with no clear D. Germline values: CDR1 MNHEY, CDR2 SVGAGI. The CDR3 totals 14 residues. Trimming cost V 5 bases and J 4 bases, with 14 bases left between them. For the CDR3, the DNA is TGTGCCAGCAGTACCGGCGGGATCCCCTATGGCTACACCTTC. This gives the protein CASSTGGIPYGYTF.

This clonotype is labeled as large. A library prepared for alpha chains yielded this beta chain as an off-target read; its size is of little meaning. The genes are TRBV24-1 and TRBJ2-1; D call uncertain. V dropped 3 bases and J dropped 8 bases, with 10 bases sitting between them. CDR3 size: 13 residues. Germline-derived CDR1 and CDR2 are KGHDR and SFDVKD. The CDR3 loop reads CATSDPPGYEQFF. The CDR3 DNA sequence: TGTGCCACCAGTGATCCCCCCGGTTATGAGCAGTTCTTC.

Many counts were recorded for this clonotype. As an off-target read in a library built for alpha chains, this beta chain has a frequency of little significance. The chain uses TRBV6-5 and TRBJ1-1; D might be TRBD1 (6 bases). Germline assignment: CDR1 MNHEY and CDR2 SVGAGI. The CDR3 consists of 14 residues. V lost 6 bases and J lost 3, with 14 bases in between. The chain's CDR3 is CASRPRGRDTEAFF. In DNA, the CDR3 is TGTGCCAGCAGGCCCAGGGGAAGGGACACTGAAGCTTTCTTT.

Turning to this clonotype: This beta chain appears as a stray read in a library generated for alpha chains; its size is not informative. This chain uses TRBV2 with TRBJ1-5, with 9 bases that match TRBD1. CDR1 is SNHLY and CDR2 is FYNNEI in the germline V gene. The CDR3 consists of 14 residues. The ends lost 4 bases at V and 4 bases at J; junction bases unmatched: 2. CDR3 in amino acids: CASSGGQGNQPQHF. CDR3 nucleotides: TGTGCCAGCAGTGGAGGACAGGGGAATCAGCCCCAGCATTTT.